Following are 20 T cell receptor beta chains from one sample sequenced in a study of response to subunit inactivated influenza vaccine. TCRdb re-called the RT-PCR reads through MiXCR, storing one row per CDR3 protein. This table has approximately 500,000 distinct CDR3 sequences, 14% appearing once. Sequences were derived from PBMCs from blood, sampled about 11 days after vaccination. These receptors were obtained from a man aged 45-65 years who received an inactivated influenza vaccine.

The J gene is TRBJ2-2, the V gene TRBV12-3 or TRBV12-4; D uncertain. V lost 3 bases and J 5 bases, leaving 7 bases between the germline ends. The CDR3 is 13 amino acids. The CDR3 reads CASSFSQTGELFF. CDR3 DNA: TGTGCCAGCAGTTTCTCGCAAACCGGGGAGCTGTTTTTT.

The V gene is TRBV18, the J gene TRBJ2-7, with a possible D match to TRBD1 (6 bases). The CDR3 is 15 residues long. CDR1 is KGHSH and CDR2 is LQKENI in the germline V gene. V was cut by 3 bases and J by 3 bases, with 15 bases left in between. Here the CDR3 DNA reads TGTGCCAGCTCACCGAAGGGGGTTTTCTTCTACGAGCAGTACTTC. Protein sequence: CASSPKGVFFYEQYF.

This clonotype has only a few counts. The chain couples TRBV20-1 to TRBJ2-7; D remains ambiguous. Germline loops: CDR1 DFQATT, CDR2 SNEGSKA (reference sequence). This CDR3 is built from 13 residues. V lost 0 bases to trimming and J lost 3 bases, with 9 bases between them. The CDR3 DNA reads TGCAGTGCTAGAGACATGGCAGGCTACGAGCAGTACTTC. Amino acid sequence: CSARDMAGYEQYF.

V is TRBV4-1 and J is TRBJ2-7; 7 bases match TRBD1. CDR1 and CDR2 from the germline V gene are MGHRA and YSYEKL. The CDR3 is made up of 15 amino acids. The V gene end was trimmed by 2 bases and the J gene end by 4 bases; junction bases not matched to a gene: 8. The CDR3 DNA sequence: TGCGCCAGCAGCCAATCGACAGGGAGTGGGTACGAGCAGTACTTC. This gives the protein CASSQSTGSGYEQYF.

The chain couples TRBV5-5 to TRBJ1-5; D is unclear. The CDR3 spans 12 residues. V shed 0 bases and J shed 9 bases, with 7 bases lying between them. Germline CDR1 and CDR2: SGHKS and YYEKEE (reference sequence). Written as DNA, the CDR3 is TGTGCCAGCAGCTTGGGAGGGTGGCCCCAGCATTTT. This sequence encodes CASSLGGWPQHF.

This clonotype occurred a few times. This rearrangement joins TRBV20-1 to TRBJ2-7, with 9 nucleotides matching TRBD2. Germline CDR1 DFQATT, CDR2 SNEGSKA (reference sequence). Germline trimming cut 5 bases from V and 3 bases from J; bases unmatched to any gene: 11. The CDR3 runs to 15 residues. Here the CDR3 DNA reads TGCAGTGCTTTAGCGGGGGTCCTAAACCTCTACGAGCAGTACTTC. Its protein is CSALAGVLNLYEQYF.

In its sample, this clonotype was seen many times. V gene TRBV5-1 combines with J gene TRBJ2-7, with D tentatively TRBD1 (6 bases). This CDR3 comprises 12 residues. Germline CDR1 SGHRS, CDR2 YFSETQ. Trimming stripped 5 bases from V and 4 bases from J, with 10 bases between. The CDR3: CASRDSLYEQYF. CDR3 bases: TGCGCCAGCAGGGACAGCCTATACGAGCAGTACTTC.

Only a few counts were recorded for this clonotype. The chain couples TRBV30 to TRBJ1-6; 9 nucleotides line up with TRBD1. The CDR3 is 16 residues long. Germline CDR1 is GTSNPN and CDR2 is SVGIG (reference sequence). The ends lost 1 base at V and 7 bases at J; junction bases unmatched: 8. The CDR3 DNA reads as TGTGCCTGGAGTGACGACAGGGGGTCCAACAATTCACCCCTCCACTTT. This encodes CAWSDDRGSNNSPLHF.

A few counts support this clonotype. This chain joins TRBV6-5 and TRBJ1-4; perhaps TRBD1 as D (5 bases). This CDR3 is built from 15 residues. The ends were cut back, 2 bases at V and 7 bases at J, with 14 bases in the middle. The germline V gene has CDR1 MNHEY and CDR2 SVGAGI. CDR3 sequence (DNA): TGTGCCAGCAGTTACGTGCAGGGAATGGGTGAAAAACTGTTTTTT. This encodes CASSYVQGMGEKLFF.

With regard to this clonotype: A read error may be the cause here, since a much bigger clone is one base away. The V gene is TRBV5-4, the J gene TRBJ2-5, with D hard to call. This CDR3 comprises 13 residues. From germline, CDR1 is SGHNT and CDR2 YYREEE (reference sequence). The CDR3 loop reads CASGLLQQETQYF. In DNA, the CDR3 is TGTGCCAGCGGCTTGTTACAGCAAGAGACCCAGTACTTC.

This rearrangement joins TRBV6-5 to TRBJ2-5, with D uncertain. V was pared by 3 bases and J by 3 bases, with 11 bases between. This CDR3 contains 14 residues. Germline CDR1 is MNHEY and CDR2 is SVGAGI. This CDR3 is CASSYGQYEETQYF. DNA of the CDR3: TGTGCCAGCAGTTATGGGCAGTACGAAGAGACCCAGTACTTC.

The rearrangement links TRBV20-1 to TRBJ1-1; TRBD1 aligns across 10 bases. Trimming at V came to 3 bases and at J to 0 bases, leaving 1 base not matched to a gene. The CDR3 length is 14 residues. Germline lookup yields CDR1 DFQATT and CDR2 SNEGSKA (reference sequence). DNA for the CDR3: TGCAGTGCTAGGGACAGGGGGTTGAACACTGAAGCTTTCTTT. Its translation is CSARDRGLNTEAFF.

This chain joins TRBV7-2 and TRBJ2-4, with 7 bases fitting TRBD1. CDR1 and CDR2 from the germline V gene are SGHTA and FQGNSA. V lost 3 bases, J lost 0 bases, and 8 bases stayed unmatched. This CDR3 has 17 residues. CDR3 loop: CASSLGWDRLAKNIQYF. The CDR3 nucleotides are TGTGCCAGCAGCTTGGGTTGGGACAGATTAGCCAAAAACATTCAGTACTTC.

The genes are TRBV2 and TRBJ2-1; TRBD1 is a possible D gene (7 bases). Trimming cost V 0 bases and J 6 bases, with 24 bases left between them. Germline assignment: CDR1 SNHLY and CDR2 FYNNEI. The CDR3 loop spans 19 amino acids. The DNA of the CDR3 is TGTGCCAGCAGTGAAGCTCAGACAGGGTTCGCGGGGTCGGGCAATGAGCAGTTCTTC. Its protein is CASSEAQTGFAGSGNEQFF.

This clonotype was counted only a few times. This chain uses TRBV29-1 with TRBJ1-1, with D maybe TRBD1 (6 bases). V lost 8 bases and J lost 5, with 18 bases in between. The CDR3 consists of 13 residues. Per germline, CDR1 SQVTM and CDR2 ANQGSEA. The CDR3 reads CSSSGGGHTEAFF. The CDR3 region has the DNA TGCAGCTCATCTGGAGGGGGGCATACTGAAGCTTTCTTT.

The chain carries TRBV7-3 and TRBJ2-5; the D is unclear. Germline values: CDR1 SGHTA, CDR2 FQGTGA. V was clipped by 3 bases and J by 5 bases, with 10 bases between them. This CDR3 comprises 13 residues. In nucleotides, the CDR3 is TGTGCCAGCAGCTTCTACGTAGGCGAGACCCAGTACTTC. As protein: CASSFYVGETQYF.

CDR3 nucleotide sequence: TGCAGCGTGGGACAGGGGGCCGGTGGCTACACCTTC. This codes for CSVGQGAGGYTF. The V call is TRBV29-1, the J call TRBJ1-2, with 12 bases aligning to TRBD1. The CDR3 has 12 amino acids. With V trimmed by 6 bases and J by 7 bases, 3 bases remained unmatched. Per the germline V gene, CDR1 is SQVTM and CDR2 is ANQGSEA.

There are a few counts of this clonotype. The V and J genes are TRBV20-1 and TRBJ2-3, with D perhaps matching TRBD2 (5 bases). The V and J ends lost 4 bases and 3 bases respectively, with 14 bases between them. The CDR3 spans 14 residues. Germline-derived CDR1 and CDR2 are DFQATT and SNEGSKA (reference sequence). CDR3 in DNA: TGCAGTGCTAAAGGTAGCGCCTCAACAGATACGCAGTATTTT. Its translation: CSAKGSASTDTQYF.

The chain links TRBV30 to TRBJ1-1, with D possibly matching TRBD1 (6 bases). The CDR3 is 13 amino acids. The V and J ends lost 3 bases and 2 bases respectively, with 10 bases between them. Germline loops: CDR1 GTSNPN, CDR2 SVGIG (reference sequence). Written as DNA, the CDR3 is TGTGCCTGGAGATGGACAGCTAACACTGAAGCTTTCTTT. Amino acid sequence: CAWRWTANTEAFF.

The rearrangement links TRBV19 to TRBJ2-7, with a tentative D call TRBD2 (5 bases). Between the trimmed V and J ends, which lost 8 bases and 6 bases, there was a span of 17 bases. Per germline, CDR1 LNHDA and CDR2 SQIVND (reference sequence). This CDR3 has 13 amino acids. CDR3 DNA sequence: TGTGCCAGTTCCGGGGAGAGCGGTGGCGAGCAGTACTTC. Protein: CASSGESGGEQYF.